Presented here are 19 T cell receptor beta chains from one specimen sequenced in a study of T cells in Graves' hyperthyroidism and ophthalmopathy. Amplified TCR beta CDR3 regions came from RNA transcripts. The HTBI primer set was used in a first-round RT-PCR of the TCR CDR3. Via MiXCR, TCRdb re-called the multiplex PCR reads, giving one row per CDR3 protein. In the table there are some 510,000 distinct CDR3 sequences, less than 25% of which are singletons. Sequenced material: blood. Receptor source: a man younger than 35 with Graves' hyperthyroidism.

This chain joins TRBV6-5 and TRBJ2-7, with D unclear. The CDR3 covers 13 residues. With 2 bases removed from V and 2 bases from J, the gap between germline ends came to 7 bases. From germline, CDR1 is MNHEY and CDR2 SVGAGI. The CDR3 bases are TGTGCCAGCAGTTACCTTCCCCCCTACGAGCAGTACTTC. Protein product: CASSYLPPYEQYF.

The count of this clonotype is one. The J gene is TRBJ2-5, the V gene TRBV6-1; 9 nucleotides line up with TRBD2. Germline V gene data show CDR1 as MNHNS and CDR2 as SASEGT. The V segment lost 4 bases and the J segment 4 bases; nucleotides outside the gene matches: 7. The CDR3 loop spans 15 amino acids. The chain's CDR3 is CASSALAGVSETQYF. The CDR3 DNA reads as TGTGCCAGCAGTGCCTTAGCGGGAGTCTCAGAGACCCAGTACTTC.

The V gene is TRBV5-4, the J gene TRBJ1-3; a weak D match, TRBD1 (5 bases). Germline lookup yields CDR1 SGHNT and CDR2 YYREEE (reference sequence). The CDR3 has 15 amino acids. Trimming left V 2 bases short and J 8 bases short, with 17 bases between. CDR3 amino acids: CASSFKQALGYTIYF. The CDR3 coding sequence is TGTGCCAGCAGCTTTAAACAGGCCCTTGGGTACACCATATATTTT.

This clonotype was detected many times. The chain employs TRBV6-1 and TRBJ1-1; D unresolved. The CDR3 covers 15 residues. V lost 5 bases, J lost 0 bases, and 13 bases lay in between. Germline V lookup: CDR1 MNHNS, CDR2 SASEGT. CDR3 bases: TGTGCCAGCAGTCCTCAGGTTCCCATGAACACTGAAGCTTTCTTT. It yields the protein CASSPQVPMNTEAFF.

The sample holds a few counts of this clonotype. This may stem from a read error, because a much larger clone lies one nucleotide away. In DNA form, the CDR3 reads TGTGCCACCAGCAGAGCCGATAACACTGAAGCTTTCTTT. Residues: CATSRADNTEAFF. The chain combines TRBV15 with TRBJ1-1; D is unclear. The length of the CDR3 is 13 residues. CDR1 is LNHNV, CDR2 YYDKDF, per germline (reference sequence). V was shortened by 1 base and J by 2 bases, with 5 bases between the two germline ends.

The chain employs TRBV24-1 and TRBJ1-2; no reliable D call. V was clipped by 4 bases and J by 2 bases, with 10 bases between them. CDR1 is KGHDR, CDR2 SFDVKD, per germline. The CDR3 is 14 amino acids. This CDR3 reads CATSDRDINYGYTF. The CDR3, as DNA: TGTGCCACCAGTGACCGTGACATCAACTATGGCTACACCTTC.

V and J are TRBV18 and TRBJ1-1; D not resolved. This CDR3 is 15 amino acids long. The germline V gene has CDR1 KGHSH and CDR2 LQKENI. V dropped 3 bases and J dropped 2 bases, with 13 bases sitting between them. The DNA of the CDR3 is TGTGCCAGCTCACCCACCCTTGCCGGTAACACTGAAGCTTTCTTT. Amino acids: CASSPTLAGNTEAFF.

This clonotype showed up just once. The rearrangement links TRBV12-3 or TRBV12-4 to TRBJ1-5, with unresolved D. V lost 8 bases, J lost 3 bases, and 17 bases lay in between. The CDR3 loop spans 15 amino acids. DNA of the CDR3: TGTGCCAGCGTGTGGGTTTGGCCCTCCAATCAGCCCCAGCATTTT. This codes for CASVWVWPSNQPQHF.

This chain uses TRBV19 with TRBJ1-3; D call uncertain. The V gene lost 4 bases and the J gene lost 1 base, with 17 bases spanning the gap. The germline gives CDR1 LNHDA, CDR2 SQIVND (reference sequence). The CDR3 length is 17 residues. This CDR3 is CASSRNPRTSSGNTIYF. CDR3 nucleotide sequence: TGTGCCAGTAGTAGAAATCCCCGAACCTCGTCTGGAAACACCATATATTTT.

This clonotype was counted only a few times. V and J are TRBV20-1 and TRBJ2-5; D may correspond to TRBD1 or TRBD2 (7 bases each). The CDR3 consists of 15 residues. The germline CDR1 and CDR2 sequences are DFQATT and SNEGSKA (reference sequence). With 3 bases removed from V and 1 base from J, the gap between germline ends came to 15 bases. The CDR3 region is CSARRGPGGQETQYF. The CDR3 DNA reads as TGCAGTGCTAGGAGGGGGCCGGGGGGCCAAGAGACCCAGTACTTC.

This clonotype was counted many times. V is TRBV12-3 or TRBV12-4 and J is TRBJ1-1, with a possible D match to TRBD1 (5 bases). Trimming removed 10 bases from V and 11 bases from J, with 11 bases in between. The CDR3 has 9 residues. The CDR3 DNA reads TGTGCCATATCATGGGGGGCTTTCTTT. It encodes CAISWGAFF.

There are a few counts of this clonotype. V gene TRBV4-1 combines with J gene TRBJ2-7; D is possibly TRBD2 (5 bases). Trimming cost V 0 bases and J 2 bases, with 8 bases left between them. The CDR3 contains 14 residues. The V gene's germline CDR1 is MGHRA and CDR2 YSYEKL. CDR3 in amino acids: CASSQDDGTYEQYF. The CDR3 DNA reads TGCGCCAGCAGCCAAGATGACGGGACCTACGAGCAGTACTTC.

This clonotype was counted ten times or more. The chain couples TRBV20-1 to TRBJ2-7; 11 nucleotides agree with TRBD1. The CDR3 totals 16 residues. Germline CDR1 is DFQATT and CDR2 is SNEGSKA (reference sequence). V lost 6 bases and J lost 3; bases outside the gene matches: 13. The CDR3 DNA reads as TGCAGTGCCGATATCACGGGACAGGGGGTTTACTACGAGCAGTACTTC. This translates into CSADITGQGVYYEQYF.

A few counts support this clonotype. The chain combines TRBV6-5 with TRBJ1-1; TRBD1 is a possible D gene (6 bases). The ends were cut back, 4 bases at V and 1 base at J, with 19 bases in the middle. Germline V gives CDR1 MNHEY, CDR2 SVGAGI. The CDR3 contains 17 residues. CDR3 sequence: CASSSSASTGWNTEAFF. CDR3 coding DNA: TGTGCCAGCAGTTCCTCAGCGTCTACAGGGTGGAACACTGAAGCTTTCTTT.

V and J are TRBV27 and TRBJ1-6; possibly TRBD1 for D (5 bases). Germline CDR1 MNHEY, CDR2 SMNVEV (reference sequence). This CDR3 is built from 14 residues. Trimming took off 6 bases at V and 6 bases at J, with 12 bases between the two ends. The CDR3 nucleotides are TGTGCCAGCAGATCGACTGGGGGTAATTCACCCCTCCACTTT. It translates to CASRSTGGNSPLHF.

The chain employs TRBV7-3 and TRBJ2-2; TRBD2 aligns across 10 bases. The germline CDR1 and CDR2 sequences are SGHTA and FQGTGA. V was pared by 5 bases and J by 8 bases, with 5 bases of the junction left unmatched. The CDR3 is made up of 14 amino acids. CDR3 bases: TGTGCCAGCAGCCCCGGACTAGCGGTGGGGGAGCTGTTTTTT. Translated, it gives CASSPGLAVGELFF. The full variable domain, completed using reference TRBV7-3 and TRBJ2-2, is GAGVSQTPSNKVTEKGKYVELRCDPISGHTALYWYRQSLGQGPEFLIYFQGTGAADDSGLPNDRFFAVRPEGSVSTLKIQRTERGDSAVYLCASSPGLAVGELFFGEGSRLTVL.

In its sample, this clonotype was seen many times. The J gene is TRBJ1-1, the V gene TRBV5-1; D uncertain. The V end was cut by 3 bases, the J end by 10 bases, with 10 bases between. The CDR3 loop spans 11 amino acids. Germline V gene sequence: CDR1 SGHRS, CDR2 YFSETQ. CDR3 sequence: CASSSAGLAFF. The CDR3 nucleotides read TGCGCCAGCAGCTCAGCCGGGTTAGCTTTCTTT.

There are many counts of this clonotype. The chain links TRBV15 to TRBJ1-2; D is undetermined. CDR1 is LNHNV and CDR2 is YYDKDF in the germline V gene (reference sequence). Deletions cut 0 bases from V and 2 bases from J, with 1 base between. The CDR3 covers 12 residues. This CDR3 reads CATSRENYGYTF. The CDR3 DNA sequence: TGTGCCACCAGCAGAGAAAACTATGGCTACACCTTC. Based on the CDR3 plus reference TRBV15 and TRBJ1-2, the full variable domain is DAMVIQNPRYQVTQFGKPVTLSCSQTLNHNVMYWYQQKSSQAPKLLFHYYDKDFNNEADTPDNFQSRRPNTSFCFLDIRSPGLGDTAMYLCATSRENYGYTFGSGTRLTVV.

This clonotype was observed many times. The rearrangement uses TRBV6-5 and TRBJ1-5; D is ambiguous. The CDR3 is 12 amino acids. V was shortened by 7 bases and J by 5 bases, with 9 bases between the two germline ends. CDR1 is MNHEY, CDR2 SVGAGI, per germline. The CDR3 coding sequence is TGTGCCAGCATGTACCCAGATCAGCCCCAGCATTTT. Translated: CASMYPDQPQHF.